This T cell receptor beta chain was sequenced in a study of identical twins (dated by TCRdb to the mid-2010s). Regarding the complete study: To test whether fetal clonotypes persist, the study used deep sequencing on TCR alpha and beta repertoires from monozygotic twins, unrelated adults of various ages, and cord blood. To rule out contamination, replicate twin experiments were performed at different times with different library preparation protocols. The paper's findings and limits, for the study overall: In monozygotic twins, recombination models systematically underestimated out-of-frame TCR alpha sharing, but the models matched the sharing seen between unrelated individuals. Abundant cord blood beta clonotypes carried fewer insertions; young adult naive repertoires showed a weaker similar trend, while memory repertoires showed none. Because the same donors could not be followed over many years, conclusions were based on cross-sectional statistical analysis. Compared with coincidental sharing between unrelated individuals, an excess of low generation-probability sequences was observed among out-of-frame TCR alpha sequences shared between twins. A weaker excess of twin sharing was found in beta out-of-frame sequences because the signal-to-noise ratio was lowered by fewer shared sequences. Invariant T cells such as MAIT and iNKT could partly confound zero-insertion analyses, though diverse VJ usage argued against this for most clonotypes.

The germline V gene specifies SGHDN as CDR1 and FVKESK as CDR2. From cysteine to phenylalanine, the CDR3 is 13 amino acids long. Only the CDR3 region is kept as DNA, spanning 39 bases read in frame from base 1. V is cut by 2 bases and J by 2 bases, and the space between the germline ends is 4 bases. All donors were healthy Caucasians. Miltenyi CD45RO+ enrichment and human naive T-cell isolation kits were used to isolate memory (CD45RO+) and naive T cells from PBMC. To prepare the library, 5' RACE was applied. Data came from an Illumina HiSeq 2000. Template switching introduced a universal primer binding site; the final cDNA contained a unique molecular identifier, enabling accurate counting of TCR cDNA molecules. Specific primers in the conserved constant-segment region were used to synthesize first-strand cDNA for the TCR alpha and beta chains. To control for contamination, every cDNA library was double barcoded, receiving both a SMART-Mk sample barcode and Illumina barcodes. TruSeq adapter sequences, together with Illumina sample barcodes, were added in two successive PCR steps. The TCR alpha and beta cDNA libraries were sequenced on the Illumina HiSeq platform using custom primers. From the authors' description of their analysis: MiGEC was used to process raw reads and extract unique molecular identifiers, and MiXCR was used to find CDR3 positions. Recombination models were inferred per individual with the repgenHMM and IGoR tools using an EM algorithm. The analysis of shared clonotypes was done with the tcR package in R, with sharing normalized by the product of cloneset sizes. To study raw recombination free of thymic and clonal selection effects, out-of-frame nonproductive sequences were analyzed. TCRdb reprocessed the public reads (quality trimming at Q25 with fastp, clone calling with MiXCR) and kept in-frame beta chains. Identical CDR3 proteins give one entry, which carries the most common genes and DNA. None of the V and J calls come from the authors' own analysis; TCRdb made them. Present in this sample are about 240,000 distinct CDR3 sequences, about 10% of which were seen just once. Of the sample, 9% to 10% is held by the ten largest clones.

This clonotype was seen ten or more times. There is no known antigen for this receptor. There are no base qualities to consult, and no much larger clone falls within one base. The rearranged segments are TRBV14 and TRBJ2-1, with the D gene uncertain. Sequences were obtained from memory T cells sorted from blood. Sample cell subset or site, as interpreted from the label and publication: CD45RO+ enriched T cells. The TCR originated in a man between 45 and 60 years old in good health. The CDR3 protein: CASSQMTYNEQFF. The DNA sequence is as follows: TGTGCCAGCAGCCAAATGACCTACAATGAGCAGTTCTTC.